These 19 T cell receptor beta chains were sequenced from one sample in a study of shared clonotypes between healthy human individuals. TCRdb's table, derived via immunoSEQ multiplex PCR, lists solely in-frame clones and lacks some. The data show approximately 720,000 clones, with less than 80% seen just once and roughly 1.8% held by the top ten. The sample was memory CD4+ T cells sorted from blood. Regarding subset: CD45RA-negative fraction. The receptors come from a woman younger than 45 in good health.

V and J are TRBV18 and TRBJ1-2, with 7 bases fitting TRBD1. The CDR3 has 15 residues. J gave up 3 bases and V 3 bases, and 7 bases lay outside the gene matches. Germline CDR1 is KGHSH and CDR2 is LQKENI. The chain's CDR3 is CASSPRDSSDYGYTF. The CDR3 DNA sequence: TGTGCCAGCTCACCGCGGGACAGCTCTGACTATGGCTACACCTTC.

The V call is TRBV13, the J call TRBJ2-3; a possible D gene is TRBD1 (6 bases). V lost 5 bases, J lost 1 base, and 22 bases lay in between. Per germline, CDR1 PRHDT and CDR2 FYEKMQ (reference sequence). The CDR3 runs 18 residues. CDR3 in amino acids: CASSQTGRAYLGTDTQYF. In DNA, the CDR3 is TGTGCCAGCAGCCAGACAGGTCGGGCGTACCTGGGCACAGATACGCAGTATTTT.

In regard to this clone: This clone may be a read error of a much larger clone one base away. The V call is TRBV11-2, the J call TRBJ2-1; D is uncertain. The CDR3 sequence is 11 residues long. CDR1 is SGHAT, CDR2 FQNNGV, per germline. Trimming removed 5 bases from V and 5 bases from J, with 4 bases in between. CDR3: CASSNHNEQFF. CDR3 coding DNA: TGTGCCAGCAGCAACCACAATGAGCAGTTCTTC.

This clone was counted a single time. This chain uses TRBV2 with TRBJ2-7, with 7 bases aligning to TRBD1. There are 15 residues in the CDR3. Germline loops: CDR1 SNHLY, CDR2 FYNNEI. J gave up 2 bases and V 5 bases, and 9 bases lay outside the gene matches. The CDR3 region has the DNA TGTGCCAGCAGTAAGGACAGGCATATCACCTACGAGCAGTACTTC. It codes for CASSKDRHITYEQYF.

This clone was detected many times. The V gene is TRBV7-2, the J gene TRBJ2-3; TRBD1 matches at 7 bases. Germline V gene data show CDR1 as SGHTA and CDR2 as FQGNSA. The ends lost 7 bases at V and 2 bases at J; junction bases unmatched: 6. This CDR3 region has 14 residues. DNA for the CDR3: TGTGCCAGCAAAGGGGGCTACCTCACAGATACGCAGTATTTT. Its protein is CASKGGYLTDTQYF.

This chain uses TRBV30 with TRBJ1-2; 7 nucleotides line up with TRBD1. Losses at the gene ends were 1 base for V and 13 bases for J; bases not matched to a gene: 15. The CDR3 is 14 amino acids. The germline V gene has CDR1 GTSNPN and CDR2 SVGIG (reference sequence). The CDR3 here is CAWSARVGTVSATF. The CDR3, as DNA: TGTGCCTGGAGTGCTCGTGTCGGGACAGTCAGTGCCACCTTC. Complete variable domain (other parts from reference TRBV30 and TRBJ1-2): SQTIHQWPATLVQPVGSPLSLECTVEGTSNPNLYWYRQAAGRGLQLLFYSVGIGQISSEVPQNLSASRPQDRQFILSSKKLLLSDSGFYLCAWSARVGTVSATFGSGTRLTVV.

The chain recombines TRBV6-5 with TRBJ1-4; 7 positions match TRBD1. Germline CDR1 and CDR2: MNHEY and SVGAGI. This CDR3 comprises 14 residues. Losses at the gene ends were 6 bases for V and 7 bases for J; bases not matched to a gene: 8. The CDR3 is CASSSQGGGEKLFF. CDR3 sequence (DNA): TGTGCCAGCAGCTCCCAGGGGGGCGGTGAAAAACTGTTTTTT.

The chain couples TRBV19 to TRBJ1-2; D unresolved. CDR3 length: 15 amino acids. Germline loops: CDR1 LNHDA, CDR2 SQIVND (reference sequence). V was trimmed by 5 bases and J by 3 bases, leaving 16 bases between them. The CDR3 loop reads CASSPRPPLDYGYTF. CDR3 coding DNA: TGTGCCAGTAGTCCCCGACCCCCTTTGGACTATGGCTACACCTTC.

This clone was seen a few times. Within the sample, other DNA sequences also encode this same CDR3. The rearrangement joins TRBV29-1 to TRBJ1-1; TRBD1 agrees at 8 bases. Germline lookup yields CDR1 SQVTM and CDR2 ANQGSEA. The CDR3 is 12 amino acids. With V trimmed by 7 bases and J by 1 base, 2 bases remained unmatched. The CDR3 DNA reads TGCAGCGCTGACAGGGGGAACACTGAAGCTTTCTTT. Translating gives CSADRGNTEAFF.

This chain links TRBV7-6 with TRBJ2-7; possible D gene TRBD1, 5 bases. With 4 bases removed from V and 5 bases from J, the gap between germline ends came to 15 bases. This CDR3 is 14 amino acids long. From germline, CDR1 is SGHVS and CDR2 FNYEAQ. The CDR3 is CASSSLKGFHEQYF. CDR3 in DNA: TGTGCCAGCAGCTCCCTAAAGGGGTTCCACGAGCAGTACTTC.

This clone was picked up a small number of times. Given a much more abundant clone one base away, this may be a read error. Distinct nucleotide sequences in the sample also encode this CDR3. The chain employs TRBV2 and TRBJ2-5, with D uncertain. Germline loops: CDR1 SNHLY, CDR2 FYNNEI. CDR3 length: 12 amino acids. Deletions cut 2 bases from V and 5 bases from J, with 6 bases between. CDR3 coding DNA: TGTGCCAGCAGTGAACGTCGGGAGACCCAGTACTTC. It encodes CASSERRETQYF.

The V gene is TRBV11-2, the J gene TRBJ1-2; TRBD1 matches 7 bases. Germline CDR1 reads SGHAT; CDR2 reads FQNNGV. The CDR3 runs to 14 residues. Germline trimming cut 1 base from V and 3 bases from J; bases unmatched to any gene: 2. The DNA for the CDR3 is TGTGCCAGCAGCTTAGGACAGGGTGACTATGGCTACACCTTC. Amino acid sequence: CASSLGQGDYGYTF. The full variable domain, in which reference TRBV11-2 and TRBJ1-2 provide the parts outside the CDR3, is EAGVAQSPRYKIIEKRQSVAFWCNPISGHATLYWYQQILGQGPKLLIQFQNNGVVDDSQLPKDRFSAERLKGVDSTLKIQPAKLEDSAVYLCASSLGQGDYGYTFGSGTRLTVV.

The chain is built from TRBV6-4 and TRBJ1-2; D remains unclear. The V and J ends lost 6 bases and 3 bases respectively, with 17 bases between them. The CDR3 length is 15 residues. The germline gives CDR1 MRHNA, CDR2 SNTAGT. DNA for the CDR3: TGTGCCAGCAGCCCCTCAAGAAATGCGGACTATGGCTACACCTTC. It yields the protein CASSPSRNADYGYTF.

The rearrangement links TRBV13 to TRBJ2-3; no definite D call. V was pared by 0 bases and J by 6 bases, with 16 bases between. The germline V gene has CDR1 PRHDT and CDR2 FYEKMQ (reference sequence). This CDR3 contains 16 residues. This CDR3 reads CASSLGTSSYGDTQYF. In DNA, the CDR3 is TGTGCCAGCAGCTTAGGGACTTCGTCCTATGGGGATACGCAGTATTTT.

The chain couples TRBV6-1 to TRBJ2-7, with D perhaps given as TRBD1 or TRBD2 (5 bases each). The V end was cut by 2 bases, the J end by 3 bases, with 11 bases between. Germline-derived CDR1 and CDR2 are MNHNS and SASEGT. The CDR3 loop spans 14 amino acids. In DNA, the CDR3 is TGTGCCAGCAGTGAACTGGGACGGCGCTACGAGCAGTACTTC. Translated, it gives CASSELGRRYEQYF.

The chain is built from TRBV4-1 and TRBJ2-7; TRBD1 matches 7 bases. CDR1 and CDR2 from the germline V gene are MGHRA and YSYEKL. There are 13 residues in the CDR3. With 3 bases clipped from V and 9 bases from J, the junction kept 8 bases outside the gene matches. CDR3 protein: CASSHTGQVGQYF. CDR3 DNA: TGCGCCAGCAGCCACACCGGACAGGTCGGGCAGTACTTC.

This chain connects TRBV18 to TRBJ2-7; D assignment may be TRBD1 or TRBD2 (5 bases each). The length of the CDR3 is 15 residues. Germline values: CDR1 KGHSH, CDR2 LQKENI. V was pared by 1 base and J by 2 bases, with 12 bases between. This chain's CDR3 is CASSPRRDVTYEQYF. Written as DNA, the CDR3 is TGTGCCAGCTCACCACGCCGGGACGTGACCTACGAGCAGTACTTC.

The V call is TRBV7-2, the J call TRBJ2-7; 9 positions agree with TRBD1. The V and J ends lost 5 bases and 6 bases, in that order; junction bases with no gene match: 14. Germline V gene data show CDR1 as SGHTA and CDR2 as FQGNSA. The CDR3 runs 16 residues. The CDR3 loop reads CASSLGSGTGYSEQYF. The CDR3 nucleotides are TGTGCCAGCAGCCTCGGGTCCGGGACAGGGTACTCCGAGCAGTACTTC.

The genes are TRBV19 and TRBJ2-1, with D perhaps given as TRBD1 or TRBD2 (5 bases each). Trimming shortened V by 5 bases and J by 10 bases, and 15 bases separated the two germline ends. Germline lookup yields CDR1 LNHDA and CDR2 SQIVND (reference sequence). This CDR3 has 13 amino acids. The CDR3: CASSAAGAEEQFF. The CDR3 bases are TGTGCCAGTAGTGCGGCCGGGGCGGAGGAGCAGTTCTTC.